The 8 T cell receptor beta chains below all came from one sample that was sequenced in a study of T cells in Graves' hyperthyroidism and ophthalmopathy. Authors of the study amplified TCR beta CDR3 regions from RNA transcripts. In the first-round RT-PCR of the TCR CDR3, the HTBI primer set was used. TCRdb ran MiXCR on the multiplex PCR reads and lists one entry per CDR3 protein. The sample holds about 560,000 distinct CDR3 sequences, 16% seen once. Sample: blood. Receptors were obtained from a woman aged 18-29 years with Graves' hyperthyroidism.

This chain connects TRBV14 to TRBJ2-1; 11 nucleotides agree with TRBD2. The CDR3 runs to 15 residues. The trim removed 3 bases at V and 9 bases at J, leaving 7 bases unmatched. The germline V gene encodes CDR1 SGHDN and CDR2 FVKESK. CDR3 sequence reads: CASSQRLAGSGEQFF. CDR3 nucleotides: TGTGCCAGCAGCCAGAGACTAGCGGGAAGTGGTGAGCAGTTCTTC.

The gene calls are TRBV12-3 or TRBV12-4 and TRBJ1-2; D not certain. The CDR3 contains 13 residues. V lost 6 bases and J lost 3, with 11 bases in between. This chain's CDR3 is CASSSSRYYGYTF. For the CDR3, the DNA is TGTGCCAGCAGCTCATCACGGTACTATGGCTACACCTTC.

In this sample, this clonotype turned up many times. V gene TRBV10-3 combines with J gene TRBJ1-1; D is possibly TRBD1 (5 bases). CDR1 ENHRY and CDR2 SYGVKD come from the germline V gene. V was cut by 6 bases and J by 1 base, with 9 bases left in between. This CDR3 region has 13 residues. CDR3 sequence (DNA): TGTGCCATCAGCCAGGACAAGAACACTGAAGCTTTCTTT. Protein sequence: CAISQDKNTEAFF.

This clonotype was seen more than once but under ten times. J is TRBJ2-1 and V is TRBV10-2, with 7 bases matching TRBD2. The germline gives CDR1 WSHSY, CDR2 SAAADI. The ends lost 7 bases at V and 5 bases at J; junction bases unmatched: 8. The CDR3 sequence is 14 residues long. The CDR3 protein is CASNWLAAHNEQFF. CDR3 in DNA: TGCGCCAGCAATTGGCTAGCGGCCCACAATGAGCAGTTCTTC.

This clonotype has just a few counts. The rearrangement joins TRBV18 to TRBJ1-6; D ambiguous. Trimming shortened V by 6 bases and J by 13 bases, and 16 bases separated the two germline ends. Looked up from germline, CDR1 is KGHSH and CDR2 is LQKENI. The CDR3 loop spans 13 amino acids. The CDR3 loop reads CASSKKPQDPLHF. CDR3 sequence (DNA): TGTGCCAGCTCGAAAAAGCCCCAGGATCCCCTCCACTTT.

This clonotype appeared a few times. This chain connects TRBV4-1 to TRBJ2-5; D is ambiguous. CDR1 is MGHRA and CDR2 is YSYEKL in the germline V gene. This CDR3 is built from 14 residues. V shed 0 bases and J shed 5 bases, with 10 bases lying between them. CDR3 DNA sequence: TGCGCCAGCAGCCAAGATTACGAAGATGAGACCCAGTACTTC. Protein sequence: CASSQDYEDETQYF.

This chain joins TRBV28 and TRBJ2-3, with TRBD2 matching over 8 bases. The CDR3 runs to 16 residues. V lost 6 bases and J lost 1; bases outside the gene matches: 9. Germline lookup yields CDR1 MDHEN and CDR2 SYDVKM. CDR3 sequence reads: CASSPGGGGGTDTQYF. The CDR3 region has the DNA TGTGCCAGCAGCCCCGGGGGGGGGGGGGGCACAGATACGCAGTATTTT.

This clonotype was detected ten times or more. J is TRBJ2-2 and V is TRBV7-8, with 10 bases fitting TRBD2. CDR3 length: 18 amino acids. J lost 3 bases, V lost 0 bases, and 7 bases had no gene match. CDR1 SGHVS and CDR2 FQNEAQ come from the germline V gene. In nucleotides, the CDR3 is TGTGCCAGCAGCTTAGCGCACTGGCTAGCGGGAGACACCGGGGAGCTGTTTTTT. Translating gives CASSLAHWLAGDTGELFF.